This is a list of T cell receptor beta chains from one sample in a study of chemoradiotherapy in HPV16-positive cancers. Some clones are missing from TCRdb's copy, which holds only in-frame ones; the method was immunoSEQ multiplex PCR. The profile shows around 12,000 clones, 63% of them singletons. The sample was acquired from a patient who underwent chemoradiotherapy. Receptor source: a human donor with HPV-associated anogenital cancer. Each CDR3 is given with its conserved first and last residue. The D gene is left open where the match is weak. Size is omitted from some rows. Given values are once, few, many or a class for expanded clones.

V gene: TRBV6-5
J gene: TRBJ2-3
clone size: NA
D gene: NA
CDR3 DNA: TGTGCCAGCAGTTATGGTGGGGGCTTTAGCACAGATACGCAGTATTTT
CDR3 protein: CASSYGGGFSTDTQYF

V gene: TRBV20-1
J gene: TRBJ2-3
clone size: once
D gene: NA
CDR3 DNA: TGCAGTGCTAGAGCCTCCCGTGTATACTATTTT
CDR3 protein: CSARASRVYYF

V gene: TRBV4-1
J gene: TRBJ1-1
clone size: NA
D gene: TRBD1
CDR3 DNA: TGCGCCAGCAGCCTGGGACAGCTTATGAACACTGAAGCTTTCTTT
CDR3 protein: CASSLGQLMNTEAFF

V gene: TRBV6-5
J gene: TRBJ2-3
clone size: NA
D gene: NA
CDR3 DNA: TGTGCCAGCAGTGACACAGATACGCAGTATTTT
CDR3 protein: CASSDTDTQYF

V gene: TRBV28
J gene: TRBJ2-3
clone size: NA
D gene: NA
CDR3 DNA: TGTGCCAGCAGCCCCCTCGCCGGGGTTAACACAGATACGCAGTATTTT
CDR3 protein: CASSPLAGVNTDTQYF

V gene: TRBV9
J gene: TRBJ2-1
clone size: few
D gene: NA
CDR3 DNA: TGTGCCAGCAGCGTATCTTGGCGGGGTCACAATGAGCAGTTCTTC
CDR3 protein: CASSVSWRGHNEQFF

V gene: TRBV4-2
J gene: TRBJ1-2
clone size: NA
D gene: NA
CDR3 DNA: TGTGCCAGCAGCCAAGTTCCATCATGGCATGGCTACACCTTC
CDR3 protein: CASSQVPSWHGYTF

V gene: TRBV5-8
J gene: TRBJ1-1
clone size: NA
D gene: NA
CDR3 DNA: TGTGCCAGCAGCTTGGGCCCAACAGGTCTCGAAGCTTTCTTT
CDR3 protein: CASSLGPTGLEAFF

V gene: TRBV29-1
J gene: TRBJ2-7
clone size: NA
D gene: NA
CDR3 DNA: TGCAGCGTTGAATGGATCGGGGGGCAAATCGGAAACGAGCAGTACTTC
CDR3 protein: CSVEWIGGQIGNEQYF

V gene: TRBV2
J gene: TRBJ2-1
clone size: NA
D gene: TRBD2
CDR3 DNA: TGTGCCAGCAGATTGGAACTAGCGGTAGAGCAGTTCTTC
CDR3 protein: CASRLELAVEQFF

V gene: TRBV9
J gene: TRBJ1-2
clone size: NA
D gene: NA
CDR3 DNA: TGTGCCAGCAGCGTAGCACAGGAAAACTATGGCTACACCTTC
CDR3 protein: CASSVAQENYGYTF

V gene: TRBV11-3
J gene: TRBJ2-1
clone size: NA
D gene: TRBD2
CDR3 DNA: TGTGCCAGCAGCTTAGAGGGGGGTGTAGCGGGGCAGTTCTTC
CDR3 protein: CASSLEGGVAGQFF

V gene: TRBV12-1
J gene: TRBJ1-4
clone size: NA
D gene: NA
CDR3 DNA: TGTGCCAGCCAGAAGAAGGGACAGGGGAATGAAAAACTGTTTTTT
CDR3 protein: CASQKKGQGNEKLFF